The 22 T cell receptor beta chains below were found in one sample sequenced in a study of blood T cell repertoires in COVID-19. The protocol was immunoSEQ multiplex PCR, while the TCRdb copy is restricted to in-frame clones and leaves out a portion. The profile shows a few hundred thousand clones, approximately 79% of them singletons. The specimen was PBMCs or T cells enriched from blood (not recorded which). The receptors stem from a man aged 25-40 years with acute COVID-19.

The chain couples TRBV19 to TRBJ2-2; D uncertain. The CDR3 loop spans 15 amino acids. Per the germline V gene, CDR1 is LNHDA and CDR2 is SQIVND (reference sequence). Trimming took off 5 bases at V and 4 bases at J, with 14 bases between the two ends. CDR3 in DNA: TGTGCCAGTAGTCCCAGCAGGTCGATCACCGGGGAGCTGTTTTTT. Amino acid sequence: CASSPSRSITGELFF.

In DNA, the CDR3 is TGCGCCAGCAGCTTGGTCGGGCAGGGCGACACTGAAGCTTTCTTT. Translation gives CASSLVGQGDTEAFF. The rearrangement uses TRBV5-1 and TRBJ1-1, with D tentatively TRBD1 (5 bases). Trimming cost V 0 bases and J 3 bases, with 12 bases left between them. Germline-derived CDR1 and CDR2 are SGHRS and YFSETQ. The CDR3 runs to 15 residues.

The chain links TRBV2 to TRBJ1-1, with 7 bases that match TRBD1. V was pared by 4 bases and J by 1 base, with 9 bases of the junction left unmatched. The CDR3 is 16 amino acids. CDR1 and CDR2 (germline): SNHLY, FYNNEI. In DNA form, the CDR3 reads TGTGCCAGCAGTGCCGGGGCAGGGGGGTCGAACACTGAAGCTTTCTTT. Translated: CASSAGAGGSNTEAFF.

This clone has only one observation. CDR3 bases: TGCAGTGCTAGTCCCCTAGCCGGCACAGATACGCAGTATTTT. This codes for CSASPLAGTDTQYF. J is TRBJ2-3 and V is TRBV20-1; possible D gene TRBD2, 5 bases. Per the germline V gene, CDR1 is DFQATT and CDR2 is SNEGSKA (reference sequence). V lost 3 bases to trimming and J lost 1 base, with 11 bases between them. The CDR3 is 14 residues long.

The chain joins TRBV7-9 to TRBJ1-4; D ambiguous. V lost 5 bases, J lost 7 bases, and 11 bases lay in between. The CDR3 runs to 13 residues. Germline V lookup: CDR1 SEHNR, CDR2 FQNEAQ (reference sequence). CDR3 sequence: CASSPGKFEKLFF. CDR3 DNA sequence: TGTGCCAGCAGCCCCGGTAAATTTGAAAAACTGTTTTTT.

The chain carries TRBV18 and TRBJ2-3, with a tentative D call TRBD1 (5 bases). Germline CDR1 is KGHSH and CDR2 is LQKENI. V gave up 0 bases and J gave up 6 bases, with 22 bases separating them. The CDR3 spans 18 residues. The CDR3 nucleotides are TGTGCCAGCTCACCACCGGTTTCCAGGGCTTTCATGGCGGATACGCAGTATTTT. This codes for CASSPPVSRAFMADTQYF.

The rearrangement links TRBV6-5 to TRBJ2-1; tentative D call: TRBD1 (6 bases). V lost 5 bases and J lost 4, with 12 bases in between. The germline V gene has CDR1 MNHEY and CDR2 SVGAGI. CDR3 length equals 14 residues. The CDR3 DNA follows: TGTGCCAGCAGTATCAAACAGGGATACAATGAGCAGTTCTTC. The encoded protein is CASSIKQGYNEQFF.

The chain carries TRBV4-2 and TRBJ1-1; 10 nucleotides line up with TRBD1. After removal of 3 bases from V and 2 bases from J, the junction contained 6 bases not matched to a gene. The CDR3 extends over 16 amino acids. Germline CDR1 reads LGHNA; CDR2 reads YNFKEQ. The CDR3 DNA is TGTGCCAGCAGCCACTTGGGACAGGGGCTTAACACTGAAGCTTTCTTT. This translates into CASSHLGQGLNTEAFF.

CDR3 sequence (DNA): TGTGCCAGCAGTGACCCCGGACAGGGTGGAACTGGGGCCAACGTCCTGACTTTC. Translating gives CASSDPGQGGTGANVLTF. The chain links TRBV25-1 to TRBJ2-6, with 8 bases identical to TRBD1. The CDR3 covers 18 residues. Trimming removed 3 bases from V and 2 bases from J; junction bases left unmatched: 9. The germline gives CDR1 MGHDK, CDR2 SYGVNS.

V and J are TRBV24-1 and TRBJ1-5; D is ambiguous. Germline V gene sequence: CDR1 KGHDR, CDR2 SFDVKD. Trimming left V 4 bases short and J 0 bases short, with 6 bases between. The CDR3 extends over 14 amino acids. CDR3 sequence reads: CATSDDNSNQPQHF. In DNA, the CDR3 is TGTGCCACCAGTGACGACAATAGCAATCAGCCCCAGCATTTT.

J is TRBJ2-7 and V is TRBV6-1, with D uncertain. The CDR3 extends over 14 amino acids. CDR1 and CDR2 from the germline V gene are MNHNS and SASEGT. Trimming cost V 5 bases and J 3 bases, with 14 bases left between them. This CDR3 reads CASSYAAEYYEQYV. The CDR3 DNA follows: TGTGCCAGCAGTTATGCGGCAGAATACTACGAGCAGTACGTC.

This chain uses TRBV6-2 or TRBV6-3 with TRBJ2-2; 12 bases match TRBD2. V gave up 2 bases and J gave up 4 bases; unmatched junction bases: 2. The V gene's germline CDR1 is MNHEY and CDR2 SVGEGT. The CDR3 totals 16 residues. In DNA, the CDR3 is TGTGCCAGCAGTTACACTAGCGGGGGGACCACCGGGGAGCTGTTTTTT. Its translation: CASSYTSGGTTGELFF.

V is TRBV19 and J is TRBJ2-4; D gene unclear. CDR1 is LNHDA, CDR2 SQIVND, per germline (reference sequence). The CDR3 contains 13 residues. V lost 5 bases, J lost 4 bases, and 9 bases lay in between. The CDR3 is CASSVALKNIQYF. The CDR3 DNA sequence: TGTGCCAGTAGTGTCGCGCTAAAAAACATTCAGTACTTC.

This clone was detected a few times. The chain employs TRBV6-5 and TRBJ1-1; tentative D call: TRBD1 (6 bases). There are 15 residues in the CDR3. Germline values: CDR1 MNHEY, CDR2 SVGAGI. V lost 3 bases to trimming and J lost 0 bases, with 11 bases between them. The CDR3 DNA sequence: TGTGCCAGCAGTTATCAACAGGGCGTGAACACTGAAGCTTTCTTT. Its translation: CASSYQQGVNTEAFF.

Only a few counts were recorded for this clone. The J gene is TRBJ2-7, the V gene TRBV7-9; maybe TRBD1 (5 bases). The CDR3 runs to 14 residues. V was pared by 4 bases and J by 3 bases, with 13 bases between. Germline lookup yields CDR1 SEHNR and CDR2 FQNEAQ (reference sequence). CDR3: CASSSTANHYEQYV. The CDR3 DNA reads as TGTGCCAGCAGCTCGACAGCCAATCACTACGAGCAGTACGTC.

V usage is TRBV5-4 and J usage is TRBJ1-1; D gene unclear. Germline V gives CDR1 SGHNT, CDR2 YYREEE (reference sequence). Trimming cost V 3 bases and J 5 bases, with 11 bases left between them. The CDR3 length is 13 residues. This CDR3 reads CASSSPVGTEAFF. The CDR3 DNA follows: TGTGCCAGCAGCTCCCCGGTCGGGACTGAAGCTTTCTTT.

This clone has just a few counts. This chain joins TRBV4-2 and TRBJ2-1; TRBD2 might be the D (6 bases). Germline V gene lookup returns CDR1 LGHNA and CDR2 YNFKEQ. CDR3 length: 17 amino acids. V gave up 1 base and J gave up 0 bases, with 13 bases separating them. The CDR3 coding sequence is TGTGCCAGCAGCCAAGTAAAGTCGCGGGGCTCCTACAATGAGCAGTTCTTC. Residues: CASSQVKSRGSYNEQFF.

V gene TRBV6-5 combines with J gene TRBJ1-5, with D tentatively TRBD1 (5 bases). V was trimmed by 6 bases and J by 7 bases, leaving 16 bases between them. This CDR3 is 14 amino acids long. Germline CDR1 and CDR2: MNHEY and SVGAGI. The CDR3 region is CASSGRTPRQPQHF. The DNA of the CDR3 is TGTGCCAGCAGCGGTAGGACACCTAGGCAGCCCCAGCATTTT.

This clone was observed a few times. V gene TRBV30 combines with J gene TRBJ1-3; no firm D call. Trimming shortened V by 5 bases and J by 3 bases, and 5 bases separated the two germline ends. Per the germline V gene, CDR1 is GTSNPN and CDR2 is SVGIG (reference sequence). This CDR3 spans 11 amino acids. The CDR3 reads CAWDIGNTIYF. CDR3 DNA sequence: TGTGCCTGGGACATTGGAAACACCATATATTTT.

This chain connects TRBV7-9 to TRBJ1-2; D perhaps matches TRBD1 (6 bases). CDR3 length equals 14 residues. The germline V and J ends were trimmed by 5 bases and 7 bases, with 17 bases remaining between them. CDR1 and CDR2 (germline): SEHNR, FQNEAQ (reference sequence). Here the CDR3 reads CASSLGQSRRGYTF. The CDR3 nucleotides read TGTGCCAGCAGCCTTGGACAGTCCCGACGTGGCTACACCTTC.

The gene calls are TRBV5-3 and TRBJ2-2, with 7 bases matching TRBD2. TRBV5-3 qualifies as an ORF whose function is uncertain. CDR3 length equals 15 residues. With 4 bases clipped from V and 6 bases from J, the junction kept 9 bases outside the gene matches. CDR3 loop: CARSETAGPPGELFF. The CDR3, as DNA: TGTGCCAGAAGCGAAACAGCGGGACCCCCCGGGGAGCTGTTTTTT.

The chain joins TRBV30 to TRBJ2-3; TRBD1 matches 7 bases. V was pared by 3 bases and J by 14 bases, with 11 bases of the junction left unmatched. The CDR3 has 12 residues. Germline values: CDR1 GTSNPN, CDR2 SVGIG (reference sequence). CDR3 sequence reads: CAWRLSGTDLYF. The CDR3 nucleotides read TGTGCCTGGAGGCTGTCGGGGACAGATCTGTATTTT.